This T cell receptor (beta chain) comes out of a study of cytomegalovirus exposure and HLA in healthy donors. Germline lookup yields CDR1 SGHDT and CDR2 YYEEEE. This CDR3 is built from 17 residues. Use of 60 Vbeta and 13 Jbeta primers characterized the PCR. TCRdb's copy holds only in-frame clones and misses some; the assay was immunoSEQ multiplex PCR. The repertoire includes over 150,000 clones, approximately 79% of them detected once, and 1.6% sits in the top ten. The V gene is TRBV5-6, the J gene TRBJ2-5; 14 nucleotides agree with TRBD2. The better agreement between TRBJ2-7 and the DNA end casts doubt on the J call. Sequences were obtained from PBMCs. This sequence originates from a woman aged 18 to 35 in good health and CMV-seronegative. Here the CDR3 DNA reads TGTGCCAGCAGCCCCGGGACTAGCGGGAGTAGGTCCTACGAGCAGTACTTC. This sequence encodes CASSPGTSGSRSYEQYF.